This T cell receptor (beta chain) was observed in a study of CXCR3-negative and CXCR3-positive naive CD8 T cells. 5' RACE with UMI labels generated the TRB cDNA libraries. TCRdb reanalyzed the 5' RACE reads and collapses them to one entry per CDR3 protein, without DNA. The ten top clones account for around 20%, within a sample of 45,000 to 70,000 distinct CDR3 sequences. Note on this clonotype: The antigen is unknown.

CDR3 size: 13 residues. CDR1 and CDR2 (germline): SGHAT, FQNNGV. General study findings and limits: Surface CD5 matched across naive subsets, and TRB CDR3 properties served to infer TCR strength. Post-cryopreservation CXCR3 expression was partly diminished, and the bulk of assays employed fresh PBMCs. Whereas both naive subsets had comparably high diversity, memory CD8+ cells had much lower diversity. Unlike memory cells, which differed, naive CXCR3-negative and CXCR3-positive cells had similar TRBV-TRBJ usage.

The chain is built from TRBV11-2 and TRBJ2-7. This TCR was recovered from a human donor in good health. Some clones in this sample may be carry-over from other donors' samples. The sequenced material came from memory CD8+ T cells from blood. The CDR3 is CASSLSRGWEQYF.